This T cell receptor (beta chain) emerged from a study of shared clonotypes between healthy human individuals. A remark on this clone: The antigen is undetermined.

Naive CD8 cells lacked CD45RO and underwent positive selection for CCR7, leaving out terminally differentiated effector memory CD45RA+ cells. Study-level points and caveats: The represented genetic and exposure-history diversity was limited by the small number of donors.

From germline, CDR1 is SGHAT and CDR2 FQNNGV. This CDR3 has 16 amino acids. Trimming took 0 bases from V and 6 from J; bases not matched to a gene: 8. Sequencing was performed with immunoSEQ multiplex PCR; in TCRdb, only in-frame clones are kept and a portion is missing. This sample yields about 2.2 million clones, of which 93% are seen a single time; 1.5% to 2% belongs to the top ten. The TCR comes from a young man in good health. Some clones in this sample may be carry-over from other donors' samples. V usage is TRBV11-2 and J usage is TRBJ2-7, with 10 bases matching TRBD1. What was sequenced was naive CD8+ T cells from PBMCs. CDR3 in amino acids: CASSLDLGGTGVEQYF. The CDR3 region has the DNA TGTGCCAGCAGCTTAGATCTTGGCGGGACAGGGGTCGAGCAGTACTTC.